This record covers a single TCR beta chain. The sample is drawn from a study of control samples from healthy donors and cancer patients. This table comes from immunoSEQ multiplex PCR, and its TCRdb copy is limited to in-frame clones, with some not included. The table has fewer than 200,000 clones, 80% to 95% seen once. Sequences were obtained from blood. This TCR derives from a woman aged 55-69 years in good health.

The CDR3 DNA sequence: TGTGCCAGCAGAGCCACAGGGTTTGACTATGGCTACACCTTC. Encoded protein: CASRATGFDYGYTF. V and J are TRBV3-1 (or the pseudogene TRBV3-2) and TRBJ1-2, with TRBD1 as a possible D gene (6 bases). Germline loops: CDR1 LGHDT, CDR2 YNNKEL (reference sequence). V dropped 6 bases and J dropped 3 bases, with 14 bases sitting between them. CDR3 size: 14 residues.